This passage covers 13 T cell receptor beta chains from one sample sequenced in a study of chemoradiotherapy in HPV16-positive cancers. Only in-frame clones appear in the TCRdb table, and some are missing; sequencing was by immunoSEQ multiplex PCR. The table includes around 30,000 clones, 89% detected once. Sequenced material: blood, taken from a patient who underwent chemoradiotherapy. All receptors derive from a human donor with HPV-associated anogenital cancer.

The V call is TRBV5-4, the J call TRBJ2-2; the match to TRBD2 covers 10 bases. Germline V CDR1 and CDR2: SGHNT, YYREEE (reference sequence). There are 16 residues in the CDR3. After removal of 2 bases from V and 7 bases from J, the junction contained 8 bases not matched to a gene. CDR3 sequence: CASSLPLAGVSGELFF. In DNA form, the CDR3 reads TGTGCCAGCAGCTTACCCCTAGCGGGAGTCAGCGGGGAGCTGTTTTTT.

CDR3 sequence: CASSYTRGRTEAFF. The CDR3 DNA is TGTGCCAGCAGTTACACCAGGGGGCGGACTGAAGCTTTCTTT. The rearrangement links TRBV6-5 to TRBJ1-1, with TRBD1 identical over 8 bases. CDR3 length equals 14 residues. Trimming took 2 bases from V and 5 from J; bases not matched to a gene: 4. From germline, CDR1 is MNHEY and CDR2 SVGAGI.

V usage is TRBV6-1 and J usage is TRBJ1-2; D is unclear. Trimming removed 2 bases at V and 6 bases at J, with 7 bases between. The germline V gene encodes CDR1 MNHNS and CDR2 SASEGT. CDR3 length: 12 amino acids. CDR3 residues: CASSERGNGYTF. As DNA, the CDR3 is TGTGCCAGCAGTGAACGAGGGAATGGCTACACCTTC.

This clone has just a few counts. The chain has TRBV12-5 and TRBJ1-2; possibly TRBD1 for D (6 bases). The CDR3 runs to 13 residues. Germline CDR1 reads LGHNT; CDR2 reads FRNRAP. With 7 bases removed from V and 5 bases from J, the gap between germline ends came to 14 bases. The CDR3 is CASAPDRPYGYTF. Here the CDR3 DNA reads TGTGCTAGTGCTCCCGACAGGCCTTATGGCTACACCTTC.

CDR3 protein: CASSLSGATYNEQFF. The CDR3 nucleotides read TGTGCCAGCAGCTTAAGCGGTGCCACCTACAATGAGCAGTTCTTC. The rearrangement uses TRBV7-2 and TRBJ2-1; possible D gene TRBD2, 5 bases. The CDR3 sequence is 15 residues long. From germline, CDR1 is SGHTA and CDR2 FQGNSA. V was cut by 2 bases and J by 2 bases, with 10 bases left in between.

The chain couples TRBV11-3 to TRBJ2-5, with D possibly matching TRBD2 (5 bases). V was trimmed by 5 bases and J by 5 bases, leaving 15 bases between them. This CDR3 has 14 residues. Germline CDR1 is SGHNT and CDR2 is YENEEA. CDR3: CASSLSGVVETQYF. DNA of the CDR3: TGTGCCAGCAGCCTCAGCGGAGTTGTGGAGACCCAGTACTTC.

V is TRBV7-2 and J is TRBJ2-5; D gene ambiguous. V was trimmed by 1 base and J by 2 bases, leaving 11 bases between them. In germline, CDR1 is SGHTA, CDR2 FQGNSA. The CDR3 length is 15 residues. The CDR3 here is CASSLGGILQETQYF. Written as DNA, the CDR3 is TGTGCCAGCAGCTTAGGTGGTATTTTACAAGAGACCCAGTACTTC.

This rearrangement joins TRBV18 to TRBJ2-2; tentatively, D is TRBD1 (7 bases). Trimming took off 5 bases at V and 4 bases at J, with 17 bases between the two ends. This CDR3 region has 16 residues. CDR1 and CDR2 from the germline V gene are KGHSH and LQKENI. The CDR3 sequence: CASSAGGGRGTGELFF. For the CDR3, the DNA is TGTGCCAGCTCAGCAGGAGGGGGCCGGGGCACCGGGGAGCTGTTTTTT.

V gene TRBV9 combines with J gene TRBJ2-2; 14 bases map to TRBD2. After removal of 0 bases from V and 4 bases from J, the junction contained 11 bases not matched to a gene. CDR1 and CDR2 (germline): SGDLS, YYNGEE. The CDR3 covers 20 residues. DNA for the CDR3: TGTGCCAGCAGCGTAGTGCCCTCGACTAGCGGGGGGGCGGGCACCGGGGAGCTGTTTTTT. Its translation: CASSVVPSTSGGAGTGELFF.

The chain combines TRBV4-1 with TRBJ2-7, with D possibly matching TRBD2 (6 bases). The germline V and J ends were trimmed by 2 bases and 5 bases, with 13 bases remaining between them. Per germline, CDR1 MGHRA and CDR2 YSYEKL. The CDR3 length is 14 residues. The CDR3 sequence: CASSQTGTPDEQYF. In nucleotides, the CDR3 is TGCGCCAGCAGCCAAACCGGGACTCCGGACGAGCAGTACTTC.

The CDR3 protein is CASSLVDTQYF. The CDR3 DNA sequence: TGTGCCAGCAGCTTGGTGGATACGCAGTATTTT. V and J are TRBV7-9 and TRBJ2-3, with no clear D. This CDR3 spans 11 amino acids. V was cut by 3 bases and J by 6 bases, with 4 bases left in between. Germline V gene sequence: CDR1 SEHNR, CDR2 FQNEAQ (reference sequence).

This chain connects TRBV2 to TRBJ2-2, with 9 positions matching TRBD2. Germline V lookup: CDR1 SNHLY, CDR2 FYNNEI. The CDR3 has 15 residues. V shed 6 bases, J shed 6 bases, and the junction held 8 bases outside the gene matches. CDR3: CASRPSGIFAGELFF. The CDR3 bases are TGTGCCAGCAGACCTAGCGGGATCTTCGCCGGGGAGCTGTTTTTT.

CDR3: CASSTTGPGNSPLHF. The CDR3, as DNA: TGTGCCAGCAGCACAACAGGACCGGGTAATTCACCCCTCCACTTT. The chain recombines TRBV7-9 with TRBJ1-6; weak D call: TRBD1 (5 bases). V shed 5 bases and J shed 6 bases, with 14 bases lying between them. CDR3 length equals 15 residues. The germline V gene has CDR1 SEHNR and CDR2 FQNEAQ (reference sequence).